This is a list of T cell receptor beta chains from one sample in a study of beta chain features in type 1 diabetes. Only in-frame clones appear in the TCRdb table, and some are missing; sequencing was by immunoSEQ multiplex PCR. This sample has 810,000 or so clones, with under 20% found just once. The sample was naive CD4+ T cells from blood. These receptors originate from a woman under 30 in good health. Both conserved end residues are part of each CDR3. D genes are given only for firm matches. Where a row states a size, it is once, few, many or the class of an expanded clone; other rows omit it.

clone_size j_call v_call d_call cdr3_nt cdr3_aa
few TRBJ2-3 TRBV11-2 . TGTGCCAGCACTACGGGAGCAGATACGCAGTATTTT CASTTGADTQYF
. TRBJ2-1 TRBV4-1 TRBD2 TGCGCCAGCAGGGGACTAGCAGACAATGAGCAGTTCTTC CASRGLADNEQFF
few TRBJ2-7 TRBV5-4 . TGTGCCAGCAGCTGGGGGAGCGGAGGCTACGAGCAGTACTTC CASSWGSGGYEQYF
. TRBJ2-1 TRBV15 . TGTGCCACCAGCAGAGATTTGTCAGCCTACAATGAGCAGTTCTTC CATSRDLSAYNEQFF
few TRBJ2-3 TRBV5-6 TRBD2 TGTGCCAGCAGCCGGCGGGAGTACGTTACAGATACGCAGTATTTT CASSRREYVTDTQYF
. TRBJ2-7 TRBV29-1 TRBD2 TGCAGCGTTGAGGTTTTCGGGGGGGAGCAGTACTTC CSVEVFGGEQYF
few TRBJ2-7 TRBV18 . TGTGCCAGCTCACCCAATTGGGAGTCCTCCTACGAGCAGTACTTC CASSPNWESSYEQYF
. TRBJ1-3 TRBV6-5 TRBD1 TGTGCCAGCAGACCACAGGGGCTAGGAAACACCATATATTTT CASRPQGLGNTIYF
few TRBJ1-4 TRBV28 . TGTGCCAGCAGAAAGACTGGTTCTGTAAAACTGTTTTTT CASRKTGSVKLFF
. TRBJ2-5 TRBV11-2 . TGTGCCAGCAGCTACAGAGCTCGAGAGACCCAGTACTTC CASSYRARETQYF
few TRBJ2-7 TRBV7-3 TRBD1 TGTGCCAGCAGCTTAGGGGACAGGGCTAACGAGCAGTACTTC CASSLGDRANEQYF
. TRBJ2-3 TRBV10-3 TRBD1 TGTGCCATCAAGCCGGGACAGCAGACAGGAGATACGCAGTATTTT CAIKPGQQTGDTQYF
. TRBJ2-7 TRBV15 TRBD1 TGTGCCACCAGCAGGCAGACAGGGGTCTCCTACGAGCAGTACTTC CATSRQTGVSYEQYF
. TRBJ1-2 TRBV19 . TGTGCCAGTAGTCCTACAGAGAACTATGGCTACACCTTC CASSPTENYGYTF
. TRBJ1-5 TRBV2 . TGTGCCAGCAAACAGAATAGCAATCAGCCCCAGCATTTT CASKQNSNQPQHF
few TRBJ2-4 TRBV7-2 . TGTGCCAGCAGCCCCCGGAGGCGGGCAGCGGAAAACATTCAGTACTTC CASSPRRRAAENIQYF
. TRBJ2-1 TRBV6-6 . TGTGCCAGCAAGCCGGACTGGGAGGCCTACAATGAGCAGTTCTTC CASKPDWEAYNEQFF
few TRBJ2-7 TRBV4-2 TRBD2 TGTGCCAGCAGCCACGGGACTAGCGGGAGTCCTCTCTACGAGCAGTACTTC CASSHGTSGSPLYEQYF
. TRBJ2-7 TRBV7-6 TRBD2 TGTGCCAGCAGCGCCGGGACTAGCGGGAGCGCCTACGAGCAGTACTTC CASSAGTSGSAYEQYF
. TRBJ2-7 TRBV4-3 . TGCGCCAGCAGCCAAGATATGGGACCTGTTACCTACGAGCAGTACTTC CASSQDMGPVTYEQYF
. TRBJ2-1 TRBV9 TRBD2 TGTGCCAGCAGCTCGGGACTAGCGGCCGGTATAGTAAATGAGCAGTTCTTC CASSSGLAAGIVNEQFF
. TRBJ1-1 TRBV14 . TGTGCCAGCAGCGAAGCCGGGACGGTGAACACTGAAGCTTTCTTT CASSEAGTVNTEAFF
. TRBJ2-2 TRBV5-4 TRBD1 TGTGCCAGCAGCTTAGGGCAGGGGGCATTGCGCACCGGGGAGCTGTTTTTT CASSLGQGALRTGELFF
few TRBJ2-7 TRBV28 TRBD2 TGTGCCAGCAGTTTCGCGGTATCCGGACTAGCGGGAGCACCATCCTACGAGCAGTACTTC CASSFAVSGLAGAPSYEQYF
few TRBJ1-4 TRBV6-5 . TGTGCCAGCAGTTACGGAGGAGAAAAACTGTTTTTT CASSYGGEKLFF
. TRBJ1-2 TRBV9 TRBD1 TGTGCCAGCAGCGTAGCGGGACAGCTGTATGGCTACACCTTC CASSVAGQLYGYTF
. TRBJ1-3 TRBV7-9 . TGTGCCAGCAGCTGGCGCCCGGACTCTGGAAACACCATATATTTT CASSWRPDSGNTIYF
. TRBJ1-1 TRBV5-6 . TGTGCCAGCAGTCGTACCGGGACATACACTGAAGCTTTCTTT CASSRTGTYTEAFF
. TRBJ2-7 TRBV7-9 . TGTGCCAGCAGCTTTGGCAGGCACTACGAGCAGTACTTC CASSFGRHYEQYF
few TRBJ2-7 TRBV9 . TGTGCCAGCAGCTTAGCACGCGAGCAGTACTTC CASSLAREQYF
. TRBJ2-7 TRBV19 TRBD1 TGTGCCAGTAGTATCCGCGGACAGGGAATCTACGAGCAGTACTTC CASSIRGQGIYEQYF
few TRBJ2-7 TRBV7-2 TRBD2 TGTGCCAGCAGCTTAGGGCTAGCGGGAAGGTACGAGCAGTACTTC CASSLGLAGRYEQYF
few TRBJ2-1 TRBV4-3 . TGCGCCAGCAGCCTGTCTTGGGCGATTAATGAGCAGTTCTTC CASSLSWAINEQFF